Below are 18 T cell receptor beta chains sequenced from a single sample in a study of monozygotic twins with inflammatory bowel disease. TCRdb reprocessed the 5' RACE reads; each CDR3 protein has one entry and no DNA is given. The repertoire table contains tens of thousands of distinct CDR3 sequences. The sequenced material came from blood. The receptor set was obtained from a human donor with ulcerative colitis or Crohn's disease, or a healthy co-twin of an affected twin (not recorded which).

The V call is TRBV20-1, the J call TRBJ2-7. Germline V lookup: CDR1 DFQATT, CDR2 SNEGSKA (reference sequence). The CDR3 has 11 residues. CDR3 region: CSARDLLEQYF.

The rearrangement uses TRBV9 and TRBJ2-3; TCRdb returns TRBD1, unconfirmable since there is no DNA. Germline loops: CDR1 SGDLS, CDR2 YYNGEE. The CDR3 loop spans 15 amino acids. The CDR3: CASSVEARGADTQYF.

The rearrangement links TRBV12-3 or TRBV12-4 to TRBJ2-2; the TCRdb D gene call, TRBD2, has no DNA to confirm it. The CDR3 covers 15 residues. CDR3 protein: CASSLVGPRAGELFF.

The chain is built from TRBV4-2 and TRBJ1-4; TCRdb designates TRBD1, a call that cannot be tested without DNA. Germline loops: CDR1 LGHNA, CDR2 YNFKEQ. There are 17 residues in the CDR3. The chain's CDR3 is CASSQDESRGADEKLFF.

V and J are TRBV7-9 and TRBJ1-1; there is no DNA to check the TCRdb D call of TRBD1. The CDR3 sequence is 14 residues long. Germline values: CDR1 SEHNR, CDR2 FQNEAQ (reference sequence). This CDR3 reads CASSFGQVVLQAFF. Filled out from reference TRBV7-9 and TRBJ1-1, the complete variable domain reads DTGVSQNPRHKITKRGQNVTFRCDPISEHNRLYWYRQTLGQGPEFLTYFQNEAQLEKSRLLSDRFSAERPKGSFSTLEIQRTEQGDSAMYLCASSFGQVVLQAFFGQGTRLTVV.

The chain joins TRBV4-2 to TRBJ2-5; absent DNA, TCRdb's TRBD2 call cannot be checked. The CDR3 sequence is 15 residues long. The germline gives CDR1 LGHNA, CDR2 YNFKEQ. The CDR3 reads CASSRSGGAEETQYF.

The V and J genes are TRBV7-2 and TRBJ2-7; TCRdb designates TRBD1, a call that cannot be tested without DNA. From germline, CDR1 is SGHTA and CDR2 FQGNSA. The CDR3 spans 14 residues. CDR3 protein: CASSSYLRVYEQYF.

The rearrangement joins TRBV5-6 to TRBJ2-6; lacking DNA, the TRBD1 call made by TCRdb goes unchecked. CDR1 and CDR2 (germline): SGHDT, YYEEEE. The CDR3 has 21 residues. CDR3 sequence reads: CASSLIGWVQGPDSGANVLTF. The entire variable domain, with the rest obtained from reference TRBV5-6 and TRBJ2-6, is as follows: DAGVTQSPTHLIKTRGQQVTLRCSPKSGHDTVSWYQQALGQGPQFIFQYYEEEERQRGNFPDRFSGHQFPNYSSELNVNALLLGDSALYLCASSLIGWVQGPDSGANVLTFGAGSRLTVL.

This chain joins TRBV5-1 and TRBJ1-4; checking the TCRdb D call of TRBD1 is not possible without DNA. The CDR3 is made up of 18 amino acids. Germline values: CDR1 SGHRS, CDR2 YFSETQ. The CDR3 sequence is CASSKLGQQAATNEKLFF.

CDR3 in amino acids: CASSLTTGRQYGYTF. V usage is TRBV4-1 and J usage is TRBJ1-2; the TRBD1 assignment by TCRdb is unverifiable without DNA. From germline, CDR1 is MGHRA and CDR2 YSYEKL. CDR3 length: 15 amino acids.

The rearrangement links TRBV5-5 to TRBJ1-1. This CDR3 contains 15 residues. Looked up from germline, CDR1 is SGHKS and CDR2 is YYEKEE (reference sequence). The CDR3 sequence: CASSLESGTLPEAFF.

The J gene is TRBJ2-5, the V gene TRBV14; there is no DNA to check the TCRdb D call of TRBD1. Germline V lookup: CDR1 SGHDN, CDR2 FVKESK. This CDR3 region has 17 residues. CDR3 region: CASSLHDRFKAGETQYF.

This rearrangement joins TRBV5-1 to TRBJ2-1; there is no DNA to check the TCRdb D call of TRBD1. This CDR3 has 14 residues. Germline V gene sequence: CDR1 SGHRS, CDR2 YFSETQ. The CDR3 loop is CASSLYPGNNEQFF.

This sequence joins TRBV28 and TRBJ1-2; the D gene TCRdb calls, TRBD1, cannot be checked with no DNA. CDR1 is MDHEN, CDR2 SYDVKM, per germline. The CDR3 consists of 14 residues. CDR3 residues: CASSLGAVLYGYTF.

The chain carries TRBV2 and TRBJ1-4. CDR3 length: 15 residues. CDR1 SNHLY and CDR2 FYNNEI come from the germline V gene. CDR3 residues: CASSDESTGNEKLFF.

This CDR3 reads CASSLGGLSTDTQYF. This sequence joins TRBV27 and TRBJ2-3; lacking DNA, the TRBD2 call made by TCRdb goes unchecked. The CDR3 runs to 15 residues. The germline V gene encodes CDR1 MNHEY and CDR2 SMNVEV (reference sequence).

The chain is built from TRBV10-3 and TRBJ1-2. The germline gives CDR1 ENHRY, CDR2 SYGVKD. The CDR3 contains 13 residues. The CDR3 here is CAISRDGSYGYTF.

The rearrangement joins TRBV5-1 to TRBJ1-5; the D call of TRBD1 rests on TCRdb alone, since no DNA is present to check it. The CDR3 has 16 amino acids. Germline CDR1 SGHRS, CDR2 YFSETQ. The CDR3 loop reads CASSLDANVGQEPQHF.